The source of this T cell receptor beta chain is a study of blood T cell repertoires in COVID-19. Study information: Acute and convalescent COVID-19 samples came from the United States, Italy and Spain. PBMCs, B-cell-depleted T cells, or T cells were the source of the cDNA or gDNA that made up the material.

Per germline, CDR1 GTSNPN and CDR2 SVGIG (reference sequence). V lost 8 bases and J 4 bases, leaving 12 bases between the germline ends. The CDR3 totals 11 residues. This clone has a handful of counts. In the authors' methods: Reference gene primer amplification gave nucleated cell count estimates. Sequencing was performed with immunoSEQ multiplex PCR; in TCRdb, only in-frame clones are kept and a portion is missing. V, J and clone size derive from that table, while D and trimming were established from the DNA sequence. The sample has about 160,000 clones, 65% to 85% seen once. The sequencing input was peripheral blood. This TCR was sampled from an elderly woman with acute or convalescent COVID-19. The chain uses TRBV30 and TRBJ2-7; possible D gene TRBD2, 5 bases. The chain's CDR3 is CALGVGYEQYF. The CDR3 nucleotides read TGTGCCCTCGGGGTTGGGTACGAGCAGTACTTC.